The 2 T cell receptor beta chains below were found in one sample sequenced in a study of cytomegalovirus exposure and HLA in healthy donors. PCR amplification relied on 60 Vbeta primers (plus 13 Jbeta primers). TCRdb keeps only in-frame clones here, not all; method: immunoSEQ multiplex PCR. Of some 200,000 clones listed, around 83% were seen once; the top ten hold 1.3% to 1.5%. Input material: PBMCs. The receptors stem from a girl aged 5-17 years in good health and CMV-seronegative.

This chain links TRBV7-6 with TRBJ2-1; 10 nucleotides agree with TRBD1. The CDR3 runs to 15 residues. Germline V gene lookup returns CDR1 SGHVS and CDR2 FNYEAQ. Trimming at V came to 5 bases and at J to 8 bases, leaving 9 bases not matched to a gene. The CDR3 is CASSLYGTGVDEQFF. The CDR3 nucleotides read TGTGCCAGCAGCCTATACGGGACAGGGGTGGATGAGCAGTTCTTC.

This chain connects TRBV10-3 to TRBJ1-4, with TRBD1 matching 10 bases. This CDR3 has 14 residues. The germline V gene has CDR1 ENHRY and CDR2 SYGVKD. Trimming took 6 bases from V and 6 from J; bases not matched to a gene: 4. CDR3 DNA sequence: TGTGCCATCAGGGGGACAGGGGCCGATGAAAAACTGTTTTTT. Its translation is CAIRGTGADEKLFF.